These T cell receptor beta chains were read from a single sample in a study of blood T cell repertoires in COVID-19. Data came from immunoSEQ multiplex PCR; TCRdb stores just in-frame clones and leaves some out. The profile shows about 80,000 clones, around 88% of them singletons. The sequenced sample consisted of peripheral blood. The receptors were sampled from a woman of 80 years or more with acute or convalescent COVID-19. Each CDR3 is given with its conserved first and last residue. Each record gives: J gene, D gene, V gene, clone size, CDR3 DNA, CDR3 protein. The D gene is left open where the match is weak. Size is omitted from some rows. Given values are once, few, many or a class for expanded clones.

j_call: TRBJ2-5
d_call: TRBD1
v_call: TRBV9
clone_size: .
cdr3_nt: TGTGCCAGCAGCGTAGGGTTCGGGACAGGGGGTCAAGAGACCCAGTACTTC
cdr3_aa: CASSVGFGTGGQETQYF

j_call: TRBJ2-5
d_call: TRBD2
v_call: TRBV15
clone_size: .
cdr3_nt: TGTGCCACCAGCAGTCCCGCCGGGGGGGCCAGGGAGACCCAGTACTTC
cdr3_aa: CATSSPAGGARETQYF

j_call: TRBJ1-2
d_call: .
v_call: TRBV18
clone_size: .
cdr3_nt: TGTGCCAGCTCACCATCCGACAGGCCCTATGGCTACACCTTC
cdr3_aa: CASSPSDRPYGYTF

j_call: TRBJ2-5
d_call: TRBD2
v_call: TRBV20-1
clone_size: .
cdr3_nt: TGCAGTGCTAGTAGCGGGGCCCTCGGGGAGACCCAGTACTTC
cdr3_aa: CSASSGALGETQYF

j_call: TRBJ2-3
d_call: .
v_call: TRBV3-1/TRBV3-2
clone_size: once
cdr3_nt: TGTGCCAGCAGCCAAGATGCCGGGAGCACAGATACGCAGTATTTT
cdr3_aa: CASSQDAGSTDTQYF

j_call: TRBJ1-1
d_call: TRBD1
v_call: TRBV7-9
clone_size: .
cdr3_nt: TGTGCCAGCAGCGTAGGACAGGGCCACACTGAAGCTTTCTTT
cdr3_aa: CASSVGQGHTEAFF

j_call: TRBJ1-1
d_call: .
v_call: TRBV6-5
clone_size: .
cdr3_nt: TGTGCCAGCAGTTTCGGACAGAACACTGAAGCTTTCTTT
cdr3_aa: CASSFGQNTEAFF

j_call: TRBJ2-3
d_call: .
v_call: TRBV5-1
clone_size: .
cdr3_nt: TGCGCCAGCAGCTTGGGAGGGTCAGGGGGCACAGATACGCAGTATTTT
cdr3_aa: CASSLGGSGGTDTQYF

j_call: TRBJ2-7
d_call: .
v_call: TRBV18
clone_size: .
cdr3_nt: TGTGCCAGCTCACCACCAGGGGTTCAGTCTGCCTACGAGCAGTACTTC
cdr3_aa: CASSPPGVQSAYEQYF

j_call: TRBJ1-6
d_call: .
v_call: TRBV19
clone_size: few
cdr3_nt: TGTGCCAGTAGCCGGAGCAGGGCGAATTATAATTCACCCCTCCACTTT
cdr3_aa: CASSRSRANYNSPLHF

j_call: TRBJ2-2
d_call: TRBD2
v_call: TRBV27
clone_size: .
cdr3_nt: TGTGCCAGCAGTTTAGTCGCGGGACTAGCGGTTTTGAACACCGGGGAGCTGTTTTTT
cdr3_aa: CASSLVAGLAVLNTGELFF

j_call: TRBJ1-2
d_call: .
v_call: TRBV5-8
clone_size: .
cdr3_nt: TGTGCCAGCAGCTTGCTCCTTAACTATGGCTACACCTTC
cdr3_aa: CASSLLLNYGYTF

j_call: TRBJ1-4
d_call: .
v_call: TRBV25-1
clone_size: .
cdr3_nt: TGTGCCAGCAGCCAGGTCCGTCAGGGTAATGAAAAACTGTTTTTT
cdr3_aa: CASSQVRQGNEKLFF

j_call: TRBJ2-5
d_call: .
v_call: TRBV4-2
clone_size: .
cdr3_nt: TGTGCCAGCAGCCAAGGAGATCGTCAGGGAGAGACCCAGTACTTC
cdr3_aa: CASSQGDRQGETQYF

j_call: TRBJ1-2
d_call: .
v_call: TRBV4-3
clone_size: few
cdr3_nt: TGCGCCAGCAGCCTCCAGGCGGGTCGGGGCTACACCTTC
cdr3_aa: CASSLQAGRGYTF

j_call: TRBJ2-1
d_call: TRBD1
v_call: TRBV4-2
clone_size: .
cdr3_nt: TGTGCCAGCAGCCGCCCGGGACAGTACAATGAGCAGTTCTTC
cdr3_aa: CASSRPGQYNEQFF

j_call: TRBJ2-2
d_call: .
v_call: TRBV24-1
clone_size: once
cdr3_nt: TGTGCCACCGCCGACATGAACACCGGGGAGCTGTTTTTT
cdr3_aa: CATADMNTGELFF

j_call: TRBJ2-7
d_call: TRBD2
v_call: TRBV7-2
clone_size: .
cdr3_nt: TGTGCCAGCAGCCCTCCAACTAGCGGGGGGACCTACGAGCAGTACTTC
cdr3_aa: CASSPPTSGGTYEQYF

j_call: TRBJ2-3
d_call: TRBD2
v_call: TRBV18
clone_size: .
cdr3_nt: TGTGCCAGCTCACCGCGGGAGGGACCAGATACGCAGTATTTT
cdr3_aa: CASSPREGPDTQYF

j_call: TRBJ2-7
d_call: TRBD2
v_call: TRBV3-1/TRBV3-2
clone_size: .
cdr3_nt: TGTGCCAGCAGCCCACGAGGGCTAGCGGCGACCTTCGAGCAGTACTTC
cdr3_aa: CASSPRGLAATFEQYF

j_call: TRBJ1-1
d_call: .
v_call: TRBV27
clone_size: .
cdr3_nt: TGTGCCAGCAGTTTCTTGTACCCTGGACGGGAGAGAAAAAACACTGAAGCTTTCTTT
cdr3_aa: CASSFLYPGRERKNTEAFF

j_call: TRBJ2-7
d_call: TRBD1
v_call: TRBV6-5
clone_size: few
cdr3_nt: TGTGCCAGCAGCCTCGGACAGGTCTACGAGCAGTACTTC
cdr3_aa: CASSLGQVYEQYF